This TCR beta chain was sequenced in a study of CD8+ T cells in alopecia areata. This CDR3 has 16 amino acids. Germline V gene sequence: CDR1 MGHRA, CDR2 YSYEKL. V lost 2 bases and J lost 2, with 16 bases in between. Extracted from the samples, RNA was reverse transcribed into cDNA to serve as the sequencing template. The repertoire was sequenced with immunoSEQ multiplex PCR; TCRdb's copy has only in-frame clones and lacks some. The table includes 150,000 or so clones, around 50% detected once. Overall study findings and caveats: Sharing of TCR sequences between patients (possibly for HLA-related reasons) was less clear than in mice.

This clone was picked up a small number of times. As yet, its antigen is unknown. The specimen was CD4+ T cells sorted from blood. The TCR comes from a human donor with alopecia areata. The chain combines TRBV4-1 with TRBJ2-7, with D tentatively TRBD2 (6 bases). Here the CDR3 DNA reads TGCGCCAGCAGCCAATCCGGCGGACGCGGGGCCTACGAGCAGTACTTC. It yields the protein CASSQSGGRGAYEQYF.